In its sample, the clone carrying this T cell receptor beta chain was seen many times. The antigen is undetermined. The V gene end was trimmed by 2 bases and the J gene end by 0 bases; junction bases not matched to a gene: 11. The germline V gene encodes CDR1 DFQATT and CDR2 SNEGSKA (reference sequence). This CDR3 has 18 residues. The data were obtained in a study of response to subunit inactivated influenza vaccine. Study results and limitations: The authors proposed limited new T cell recruitment per seasonal influenza vaccination.

Each CDR3 protein gets one entry after TCRdb re-called the RT-PCR reads with MiXCR. The profile shows about 700,000 distinct CDR3 sequences, around 14% of them singletons. The J gene is TRBJ1-2, the V gene TRBV20-1, with 11 bases matching TRBD1. The clonotype was recovered from a man aged 45-65 years who received an inactivated influenza vaccine. Sequencing was performed on PBMCs from blood, taken approximately 15 days before vaccination. CDR3 protein: CSARKPGQGDPANYGYTF. The DNA of the CDR3 is TGCAGTGCTAGAAAACCGGGACAGGGGGACCCTGCTAACTATGGCTACACCTTC.